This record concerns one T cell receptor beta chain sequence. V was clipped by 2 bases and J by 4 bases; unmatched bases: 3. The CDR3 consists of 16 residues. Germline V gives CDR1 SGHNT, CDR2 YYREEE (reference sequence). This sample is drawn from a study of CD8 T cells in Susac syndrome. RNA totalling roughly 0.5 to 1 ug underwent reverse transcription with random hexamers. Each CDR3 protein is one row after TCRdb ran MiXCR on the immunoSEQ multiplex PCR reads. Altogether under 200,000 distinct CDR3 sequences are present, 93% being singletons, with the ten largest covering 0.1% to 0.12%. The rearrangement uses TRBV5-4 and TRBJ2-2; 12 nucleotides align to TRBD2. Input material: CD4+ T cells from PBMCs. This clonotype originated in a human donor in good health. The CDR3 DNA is TGTGCCAGCAGCTTAGGACTAGCGGGACGCACCGGGGAGCTGTTTTTT. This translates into CASSLGLAGRTGELFF.